These T cell receptor beta chains were read from a single sample in a study of blood T cell repertoires in COVID-19. The protocol was immunoSEQ multiplex PCR, while the TCRdb copy is restricted to in-frame clones and leaves out a portion. The data contain more than 150,000 clones, around four fifths of them singletons. The sequenced material came from peripheral blood. All receptors come from a woman aged 30 to 39 with acute or convalescent COVID-19. The CDR3 runs from the conserved cysteine through the conserved F or W. A D gene is named only where the DNA matches it firmly. Where a row states a size, it is once, few, many or the class of an expanded clone; other rows omit it.

cdr3_nt cdr3_aa v_call d_call clone_size j_call
TGTGCCAGCAGTTTCGGCGGGAGCTCCTACGAGCAGTACTTC CASSFGGSSYEQYF TRBV27 TRBD2 once TRBJ2-7
TGTGCCAGCAGTGGTCAGGGAAACTCCTACAATGAGCAGTTCTTC CASSGQGNSYNEQFF TRBV2 . few TRBJ2-1
TGCGCCAGCAGCTTACAGACTAGCGGGAGAACAGAGACCCAGTACTTC CASSLQTSGRTETQYF TRBV5-1 TRBD2 once TRBJ2-5
TGCGCCAGCAGCTTCGGGAGGGTGGAGAACTATGGCTACACCTTC CASSFGRVENYGYTF TRBV5-1 . . TRBJ1-2
TGCGCCAGCAGCTTCAATTCCGGGACAGGGGCGGGGACCGGGGAGCTGTTTTTT CASSFNSGTGAGTGELFF TRBV5-1 TRBD1 . TRBJ2-2
TGTGCCTGGGGCACCGGGACAGGGGGCTCTCAGCCCCAGCATTTT CAWGTGTGGSQPQHF TRBV30 TRBD1 . TRBJ1-5
TGTGCCAGCGATGACCTAGCGGCTGGCACAGATACGCAGTATTTT CASDDLAAGTDTQYF TRBV28 TRBD2 once TRBJ2-3
TGTGCCAGCAGTTACCTCCTCCGGGGGGGAGGGGATGAGCAGTTCTTC CASSYLLRGGGDEQFF TRBV6-5 TRBD2 . TRBJ2-1
TGTGCCAGCAGCCGGACTAGCGGGGGGGGTACGGGTACGAATGAGCAGTTCTTC CASSRTSGGGTGTNEQFF TRBV3-1/TRBV3-2 TRBD2 few TRBJ2-1
TGTGCCAGCCGAAGAGGTGTAGGCAATCAGCCCCAGCATTTT CASRRGVGNQPQHF TRBV27 . . TRBJ1-5
TGCGCCAGCAGCCCTGGGACAGGCTCGGCCCAGCCCCAGCATTTT CASSPGTGSAQPQHF TRBV4-3 TRBD1 . TRBJ1-5
TGTGCCAGCAGTAAGCATAGGGGGACGGGCAATCAGCCCCAGCATTTT CASSKHRGTGNQPQHF TRBV28 . . TRBJ1-5
TGTGCCAGCAGTGAAATCTATCGACGGAGAATGAACACTGAAGCTTTCTTT CASSEIYRRRMNTEAFF TRBV25-1 . . TRBJ1-1
TGTGCCAGTCACTTCGGACAGCCCGGGGAGACCCAGTACTTC CASHFGQPGETQYF TRBV6-6 . once TRBJ2-5
TGTGCCAGCAGGAAAGAGGGCAGGGATCACAGCAATCAGCCCCAGCATTTT CASRKEGRDHSNQPQHF TRBV21-1 . once TRBJ1-5
TGTGCCAGTAGTATCGGGAGACAGATGAACTATGGCTACACCTTC CASSIGRQMNYGYTF TRBV19 . . TRBJ1-2
TGTGCCTGGAGTCACCTCCGAGGGGGGGGCACTGAAGCTTTCTTT CAWSHLRGGGTEAFF TRBV30 . . TRBJ1-1
TGTGCCAGCAGCCCCTGGACTAGCGGGGGGGCCCTGGTAGAGACCCAGTACTTC CASSPWTSGGALVETQYF TRBV7-2 TRBD2 once TRBJ2-5
TGTGCCAGCAGCTTTGTGGGCCGGTTCGGTAGCACAGATACGCAGTATTTT CASSFVGRFGSTDTQYF TRBV5-6 . . TRBJ2-3
TGTGCCTGGGCCCGGGACTCCGCGGCCTATGAGCAGTTCTTC CAWARDSAAYEQFF TRBV30 . . TRBJ2-1
TGTGCCAGCAGGGACGACAGGGGCATTCAGTACTTC CASRDDRGIQYF TRBV2 TRBD1 . TRBJ2-4
TGTGCCAGCAGCGGACTTAGCGGGGGGGCCCAAGAGACCCAGTACTTC CASSGLSGGAQETQYF TRBV9 TRBD2 . TRBJ2-5
TGTGCCAGTAGTATCGGGGGGAACACTGAAGCTTTCTTT CASSIGGNTEAFF TRBV19 . . TRBJ1-1
TGTGCCACGACTCGTGCCGGCGGGACCGGGGAGCTGTTTTTT CATTRAGGTGELFF TRBV28 . few TRBJ2-2
TGTGCCAGCAGTGAGCCGGGACATAACTATGGCTACACCTTC CASSEPGHNYGYTF TRBV28 . . TRBJ1-2
TGTGCCATCACCACTGCAGATACGCAGTATTTT CAITTADTQYF TRBV10-3 . . TRBJ2-3
TGTGCCAGCAGCTTGGAAAACTACGGGATGGGAAACACCATATATTTT CASSLENYGMGNTIYF TRBV13 . . TRBJ1-3
TGTGCCAGCAGCCAAGAAGCAACTAGCGAGAACTACGAGCAGTACTTC CASSQEATSENYEQYF TRBV4-2 TRBD2 . TRBJ2-7
TGTGCCAGCAGACTTGGGGAAGCAGGGGAAGATGGCTACACCTTC CASRLGEAGEDGYTF TRBV6-4 . once TRBJ1-2
TGTGCCAGCAGTTTAAGTGGGGCAGGCCAAGAGACCCAGTACTTC CASSLSGAGQETQYF TRBV27 . once TRBJ2-5
TGTGCCAGCAGCTTGAACGGGAGGGCCTCCTACGAGCAGTACTTC CASSLNGRASYEQYF TRBV11-2 TRBD2 . TRBJ2-7
TGTGCCAGCAGTTTACCAGGGACAGCCATATATTTT CASSLPGTAIYF TRBV28 TRBD1 . TRBJ1-3
TGTGCCAGCAGTGTCTCCAGGGGGCTAAACAATGGCTACACCTTC CASSVSRGLNNGYTF TRBV27 TRBD1 few TRBJ1-2
TGTGCCAGCAGTACAGGGGGCCATGGCTACACCTTC CASSTGGHGYTF TRBV12-3/TRBV12-4 TRBD1 . TRBJ1-2
TGTGCCAGCACCCCGCCCGGGGTCCCCTATGATGGCTACACCTTC CASTPPGVPYDGYTF TRBV28 . . TRBJ1-2
TGTGCCAGCAGCTTCGGTCAGGGGATCGGGGAGCTGTTTTTT CASSFGQGIGELFF TRBV5-4 . . TRBJ2-2
TGCGCCAGCAGTGAGGACACTAGCGGGATAGGTACGCAGTATTTT CASSEDTSGIGTQYF TRBV10-2 TRBD2 . TRBJ2-3
TGTGCCAGCAGTGGGGTGGTGGACAGTGCCTATGGCTACACCTTC CASSGVVDSAYGYTF TRBV2 . . TRBJ1-2
TGTGCCAGCAGTATAGGGGGACAGCCCCAGCATTTT CASSIGGQPQHF TRBV13 . once TRBJ1-5
TGTGCCAGCAGTTTCGGGGGAGAGCAGTTCTTC CASSFGGEQFF TRBV6-5 . . TRBJ2-1
TGTGCCAGCCGAGAGCCTTCGGGAGAGACCCAGTACTTC CASREPSGETQYF TRBV7-9 . . TRBJ2-5
TGTGCCAGCAGCTTACTACAGGGGCCGGGAAACACCATATATTTT CASSLLQGPGNTIYF TRBV7-6 TRBD1 . TRBJ1-3
TGTGCCAGCAGCTTAGAGCAGAGGAATGAAAAACTGTTTTTT CASSLEQRNEKLFF TRBV11-2 . . TRBJ1-4
TGTGCCAGCAGTAGGGACAGGGCGGGGGGCTACACCTTC CASSRDRAGGYTF TRBV28 TRBD1 . TRBJ1-2
TGTGCCAGCAGCAAAGCGGCCAGGAGCGACCCCCGCCGGACTAGCGGGTACAATGAGCAGTTCTTC CASSKAARSDPRRTSGYNEQFF TRBV21-1 . . TRBJ2-1
TGTGCCAGCAGTTTCGGCGGGGATGATGAGACCCAGTACTTC CASSFGGDDETQYF TRBV28 . . TRBJ2-5
TGTGCCAGCAGCTTGACAGGGGGTTATGAGTACGAGCAGTACTTC CASSLTGGYEYEQYF TRBV28 TRBD1 . TRBJ2-7
TGTGCCACCAGCAGGGGACAGGAGAGCTCCTACGAGCAGTACTTC CATSRGQESSYEQYF TRBV15 TRBD1 . TRBJ2-7
TGTGCCAGTAGTATTGTTAGGGCTAGCGGGGGGGCCCGGGGTGAGCAGTTCTTC CASSIVRASGGARGEQFF TRBV19 TRBD2 . TRBJ2-1
TGTGCCAGCAGCCGTACAGGGACAGGGGGCTTTGGCTACACCTTC CASSRTGTGGFGYTF TRBV2 TRBD1 . TRBJ1-2
TGCGCCAGCAGCCAAGGGGCGGGGATCTATCAAGAGACCCAGTACTTC CASSQGAGIYQETQYF TRBV4-3 . . TRBJ2-5
TGTGCCTGGAGTAAAGGACAGGTCCGCGGCTACACCTTC CAWSKGQVRGYTF TRBV30 TRBD1 . TRBJ1-2
TGTGCCAGCAGCGGGGGCCCTAGCGGCAGCTCCTACAATGAGCAGTTCTTC CASSGGPSGSSYNEQFF TRBV9 TRBD2 . TRBJ2-1
TGTGCCAGCAGCCCCCAGCAGTTGGGGCGCGAAGAGCAGTACTTC CASSPQQLGREEQYF TRBV5-6 . . TRBJ2-7
TGCGCCAGCAGCTTGGAGGGACAGAGCACTGAAGCTTTCTTT CASSLEGQSTEAFF TRBV5-1 TRBD1 . TRBJ1-1
TGTGCCAGCAGCTTAGTTTTTCGGGGGAGAGAGACCCAGTACTTC CASSLVFRGRETQYF TRBV11-2 . . TRBJ2-5
TGTGCCAGCAGCTGGGGGCGGTCCACCGGGGAGCTGTTTTTT CASSWGRSTGELFF TRBV11-3 . . TRBJ2-2